This is a list of T cell receptor beta chains from one sample in a study of T cells expressing NK-cell markers. TCRdb re-called the 5' RACE reads and gives one entry per CDR3 protein, without DNA. The sample table includes 250,000 to 300,000 distinct CDR3 sequences. Sequencing input: blood T cells: a sorted CD56 or NKG2C T cell subset, CD4+ or CD8+ T cells, or bulk PBMC T cells (not recorded which). These receptors originate from a man between 18 and 35 years old in good health. The CDR3 runs from the conserved cysteine through the conserved F or W.

TRBV15	TRBJ2-7	CATSRTGTTYEQYF
TRBV5-8	TRBJ2-4	CASSLAPGGKNIQYF
TRBV10-1	TRBJ2-3	CASSVGGVSTDTQYF
TRBV20-1	TRBJ2-1	CSPHRTSGGNEQFF
TRBV29-1	TRBJ1-2	CSVDVSVGGYTF
TRBV3-1	TRBJ2-5	CASSPFRTRQETQYF
TRBV5-1	TRBJ2-3	CASSLALDAVDTQYF
TRBV29-1	TRBJ1-1	CSAGIGTEAFF
TRBV3-1	TRBJ2-1	CASSQVVAEEQFF
TRBV6-1	TRBJ1-1	CASHGGTEAFF
TRBV4-3	TRBJ1-3	CASSQGLWSSILGNTIYF
TRBV5-1	TRBJ2-1	CASSERISDLNEQFF
TRBV7-2	TRBJ1-5	CASSLVGGSDQPQHF
TRBV9	TRBJ1-4	CASGKSATNEKLFF
TRBV12-3/TRBV12-4	TRBJ2-3	CASSLGVGTADTQYF
TRBV29-1	TRBJ2-7	CSVASQAREQYF
TRBV6-1	TRBJ2-3	CASSLGSSPPDTQYF
TRBV12-3/TRBV12-4	TRBJ2-1	CASTRSVESSYNEQFF
TRBV12-3/TRBV12-4	TRBJ2-6	CASRSRFASAGANVLTF
TRBV30	TRBJ2-1	CAWRRWDRGVDEQFF
TRBV6-5	TRBJ2-2	CASSLGRAGKKAGELFF
TRBV7-8	TRBJ2-3	CASRRTGGNTDTQYF
TRBV20-1	TRBJ2-2	CSAREQGRITGELFF
TRBV7-9	TRBJ2-5	CASRAQGAGETQYF
TRBV5-4	TRBJ1-1	CASSIRQGAGEAFF
TRBV20-1	TRBJ2-7	CSARFPGVNYEQYF
TRBV2	TRBJ2-3	CASAGTVITDTQYF
TRBV20-1	TRBJ2-2	CSVTRLAGTGELFF
TRBV7-2	TRBJ1-1	CASSQSRENEAFF
TRBV4-1	TRBJ2-5	CASSQPTGTTQYF
TRBV12-3/TRBV12-4	TRBJ1-1	CASSFTGGAFF
TRBV20-1	TRBJ2-5	CSASGTSGAQETQYF
TRBV20-1	TRBJ2-4	CSARETGGRAYKNIQYF
TRBV7-7	TRBJ2-4	CASSSDPSGSQYF
TRBV5-1	TRBJ2-5	CASSLAHSGVETQYF
TRBV6-2/TRBV6-3	TRBJ2-3	CASSPPGQLYF
TRBV20-1	TRBJ1-1	CSAWKLQGMNTEAFF
TRBV4-3	TRBJ2-5	CASSQNQGTQYF
TRBV11-3	TRBJ2-5	CASSMGQGLKETQYF
TRBV20-1	TRBJ2-1	CSARDPTSGRVSGGSFF
TRBV20-1	TRBJ1-2	CSAPKGYGYTF
TRBV7-6	TRBJ2-5	CASSLGSSGTMETQYF
TRBV2	TRBJ2-5	CASSAGRGPVETQYF
TRBV29-1	TRBJ2-6	CSVDQGSSGANVLTF
TRBV6-1	TRBJ1-1	CASLGVASRGTEAFF
TRBV6-5	TRBJ1-1	CASSYLPRADTEAFF
TRBV19	TRBJ2-1	CASSTPKTSGRPMGQFF
TRBV19	TRBJ1-5	CASSIASGPRNQPQHF
TRBV4-2	TRBJ1-5	CASSHDDQPQHF
TRBV12-3/TRBV12-4	TRBJ2-7	CASSLGPEQYF
TRBV18	TRBJ2-6	CASSPPGHRFSGANVLTF
TRBV11-2	TRBJ2-3	CASSFGQGAADTQYF
TRBV12-2	TRBJ2-3	CASPWVASGSITRTDTQYF
TRBV5-1	TRBJ2-1	CASSFLAGGGVGYNEQFF
TRBV5-1	TRBJ2-3	CASGLSWTTDTQYF
TRBV15	TRBJ2-2	CATSRDSLAGPTNTGELFF
TRBV10-3	TRBJ2-1	CAISGRLAGGEVDEQFF
TRBV12-3/TRBV12-4	TRBJ1-4	CASSLSTREKLFF
TRBV7-2	TRBJ2-1	CASSPGGTRSYNEQFF